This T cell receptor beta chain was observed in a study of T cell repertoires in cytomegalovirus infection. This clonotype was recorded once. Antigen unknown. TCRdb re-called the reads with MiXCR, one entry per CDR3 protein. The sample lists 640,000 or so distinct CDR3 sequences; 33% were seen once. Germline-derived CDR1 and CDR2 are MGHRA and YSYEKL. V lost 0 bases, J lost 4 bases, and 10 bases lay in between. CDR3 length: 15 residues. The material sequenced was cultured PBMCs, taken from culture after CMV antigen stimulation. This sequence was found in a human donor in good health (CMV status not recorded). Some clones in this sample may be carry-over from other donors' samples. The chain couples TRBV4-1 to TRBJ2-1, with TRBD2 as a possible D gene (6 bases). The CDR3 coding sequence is TGCGCCAGCAGCCAAGATGGCGGGAAGTACAATGAGCAGTTCTTC. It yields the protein CASSQDGGKYNEQFF.